These 17 T cell receptor beta chains were sequenced from one sample in a study of blood T cell repertoires in COVID-19. Here immunoSEQ multiplex PCR was the method, and the copy in TCRdb shows in-frame clones only, minus some. This sample has around 280,000 clones, with around 85% found just once. Material for sequencing was PBMCs or T cells enriched from blood (not recorded which). The receptors shown here come from a woman in her thirties or forties who had recovered from COVID-19.

V and J are TRBV2 and TRBJ2-1; D not resolved. The V gene lost 6 bases and the J gene lost 0 bases, with 12 bases spanning the gap. The germline V gene has CDR1 SNHLY and CDR2 FYNNEI. The CDR3 totals 15 residues. This chain's CDR3 is CASRLNRNSYNEQFF. In DNA form, the CDR3 reads TGTGCCAGCAGACTGAATCGTAACTCCTACAATGAGCAGTTCTTC. Together with reference TRBV2 and TRBJ2-1, the CDR3 gives the full variable domain: EPEVTQTPSHQVTQMGQEVILRCVPISNHLYFYWYRQILGQKVEFLVSFYNNEISEKSEIFDDQFSVERPDGSNFTLKIRSTKLEDSAMYFCASRLNRNSYNEQFFGPGTRLTVL.

This sequence joins TRBV5-1 and TRBJ1-2; D ambiguous. V dropped 0 bases and J dropped 2 bases, with 11 bases sitting between them. Germline CDR1 reads SGHRS; CDR2 reads YFSETQ. The CDR3 consists of 15 residues. The chain's CDR3 is CASSLGSGLNYGYTF. CDR3 nucleotide sequence: TGCGCCAGCAGCTTGGGGTCAGGACTGAACTATGGCTACACCTTC.

J is TRBJ1-1 and V is TRBV2; D might be TRBD1 (6 bases). Germline CDR1 reads SNHLY; CDR2 reads FYNNEI. The CDR3 loop spans 15 amino acids. V shed 1 base and J shed 4 bases, with 13 bases lying between them. CDR3: CASSEVMGGGTEAFF. The CDR3 region has the DNA TGTGCCAGCAGTGAAGTTATGGGAGGGGGCACTGAAGCTTTCTTT.

This chain's CDR3 is CASRPDRPGSAEAFF. The CDR3 bases are TGTGCCAGCAGACCCGACAGGCCAGGGTCCGCTGAAGCTTTCTTT. The chain joins TRBV6-5 to TRBJ1-1, with D maybe TRBD1 (6 bases). The CDR3 is 15 amino acids. Deletions cut 6 bases from V and 6 bases from J, with 20 bases between. Germline lookup yields CDR1 MNHEY and CDR2 SVGAGI.

The V gene is TRBV27, the J gene TRBJ2-1; 7 nucleotides line up with TRBD2. V lost 5 bases, J lost 5 bases, and 9 bases stayed unmatched. This CDR3 is 15 amino acids long. Germline CDR1 reads MNHEY; CDR2 reads SMNVEV (reference sequence). CDR3 nucleotides: TGTGCCAGCAGTCCTCGGGACTACGTAAACAATGAGCAGTTCTTC. It encodes CASSPRDYVNNEQFF.

This chain links TRBV19 with TRBJ2-7, with 8 bases lining up with TRBD2. This CDR3 region has 13 residues. V lost 10 bases, J lost 2 bases, and 7 bases stayed unmatched. CDR1 is LNHDA, CDR2 SQIVND, per germline (reference sequence). This CDR3 is CATSSREAYEQYF. The DNA for the CDR3 is TGTGCCACCTCGTCGCGGGAGGCCTACGAGCAGTACTTC.

V and J are TRBV5-1 and TRBJ2-7, with 8 bases lining up with TRBD2. The trim removed 4 bases at V and 7 bases at J, leaving 7 bases unmatched. The CDR3 consists of 13 residues. Germline CDR1 is SGHRS and CDR2 is YFSETQ. The CDR3 DNA is TGCGCCAGCAGCCGAGCGGGAGAAGGGGAGCAGTACTTC. The encoded protein is CASSRAGEGEQYF.

The chain links TRBV19 to TRBJ2-5; maybe TRBD1 (6 bases). This CDR3 contains 15 residues. Trimming took off 4 bases at V and 2 bases at J, with 14 bases between the two ends. Germline values: CDR1 LNHDA, CDR2 SQIVND (reference sequence). In nucleotides, the CDR3 is TGTGCCAGTAGTAACCCTCACAGGGAGCAAGAGACCCAGTACTTC. Amino acids: CASSNPHREQETQYF.

In DNA, the CDR3 is TGTGCCAGCAGCTTACCCGGACAAATCTGGACAGATACGCAGTATTTT. Translation gives CASSLPGQIWTDTQYF. The chain combines TRBV7-2 with TRBJ2-3; possibly TRBD1 for D (5 bases). CDR1 is SGHTA, CDR2 FQGNSA, per germline. V gave up 2 bases and J gave up 3 bases, with 15 bases separating them. This CDR3 is built from 16 residues.

V usage is TRBV27 and J usage is TRBJ2-1; TRBD2 aligns across 12 bases. Per the germline V gene, CDR1 is MNHEY and CDR2 is SMNVEV (reference sequence). V lost 3 bases to trimming and J lost 7 bases; unmatched junction nucleotides: 4. This CDR3 is built from 15 residues. The CDR3 DNA sequence: TGTGCCAGCAGTTTGACTAGCGGGAGTGCAAATGAGCAGTTCTTC. The encoded protein is CASSLTSGSANEQFF.

The chain employs TRBV9 and TRBJ2-5; D might be TRBD1 (6 bases). CDR3 length: 15 residues. V was clipped by 3 bases and J by 5 bases, with 17 bases between them. CDR1 and CDR2 (germline): SGDLS, YYNGEE. The CDR3 region has the DNA TGTGCCAGCAGCGGGGGGCAGACAGATGGGGAGACCCAGTACTTC. Translating it yields CASSGGQTDGETQYF.

This clone showed up just a few times. CDR3 in amino acids: CASSSNPRGNEQFF. CDR3 DNA: TGTGCCAGCAGCTCGAATCCTAGGGGAAATGAGCAGTTCTTC. The V and J genes are TRBV11-2 and TRBJ2-1; TRBD1 is a possible D gene (5 bases). There are 14 residues in the CDR3. Germline V gives CDR1 SGHAT, CDR2 FQNNGV. V was trimmed by 4 bases and J by 7 bases, leaving 14 bases between them.

V and J are TRBV27 and TRBJ2-3; D remains unclear. CDR1 MNHEY and CDR2 SMNVEV come from the germline V gene (reference sequence). Trimming removed 3 bases at V and 4 bases at J, with 11 bases between. This CDR3 comprises 14 residues. The CDR3 DNA sequence: TGTGCCAGCAGTTTTAGTCCCCCCGCAGATACGCAGTATTTT. This translates into CASSFSPPADTQYF.

In its sample, this clone was seen once. The CDR3 DNA reads as TGTGCCAGCAGTAAACTGGACAGGGGCCCTATTGGGGCTGAGCAGTTCTTC. Translating it yields CASSKLDRGPIGAEQFF. This rearrangement joins TRBV2 to TRBJ2-1, with 9 bases that match TRBD1. CDR1 is SNHLY and CDR2 is FYNNEI in the germline V gene. CDR3 length: 17 amino acids. The V segment lost 5 bases and the J segment 9 bases; nucleotides outside the gene matches: 17.

The chain recombines TRBV19 with TRBJ1-5; 12 bases line up with TRBD1. V was pared by 9 bases and J by 2 bases, with 5 bases of the junction left unmatched. The CDR3 is made up of 15 amino acids. In germline, CDR1 is LNHDA, CDR2 SQIVND (reference sequence). The CDR3 DNA reads TGTGCCAGCGGGACAGGGGGCGTTGGCAATCAGCCCCAGCATTTT. Residues: CASGTGGVGNQPQHF.

The rearrangement uses TRBV2 and TRBJ1-4; 12 bases map to TRBD1. Germline CDR1 SNHLY, CDR2 FYNNEI. The CDR3 consists of 16 residues. With V trimmed by 3 bases and J by 10 bases, 9 bases remained unmatched. CDR3 nucleotide sequence: TGTGCCAGCAGTGAGGCCCCGGGACAGGGGGCTGGAAAACTGTTTTTT. Protein product: CASSEAPGQGAGKLFF.

The chain is built from TRBV11-3 and TRBJ2-7; D might be TRBD2 (6 bases). V was trimmed by 4 bases and J by 6 bases, leaving 13 bases between them. The CDR3 runs 13 residues. Germline values: CDR1 SGHNT, CDR2 YENEEA. DNA for the CDR3: TGTGCCAGCAGCTCAGAGGGACTCAGCGAGCAGTACTTC. This sequence encodes CASSSEGLSEQYF.